This record covers a single T cell receptor (beta chain). Its matching antigen is unknown. The sample is drawn from a study of T cell responses to AZD1222 COVID-19 vaccine. Notes on the study in general: Among AZD1222 vaccinees, only five or six were seropositive at baseline.

The CDR3 length is 15 residues. V lost 2 bases, J lost 3 bases, and 7 bases stayed unmatched. Germline V gene data show CDR1 as MNHEY and CDR2 as SVGAGI. Only in-frame clones appear in the TCRdb table, and some are missing; sequencing was by immunoSEQ multiplex PCR. Among around 150,000 clones listed, 90% were seen once. The sample was peripheral blood, taken on day 0 of AZD1222 vaccination. This chain connects TRBV6-5 to TRBJ2-7; 7 nucleotides align to TRBD1. This clonotype was obtained from an adult in good health. The CDR3 DNA is TGTGCCAGCAGTTACGGGACGGGACAGATCTACGAGCAGTACTTC. Its translation: CASSYGTGQIYEQYF.